The 15 T cell receptor beta chains below come from one sample, sequenced in a study of blood T cell repertoires in COVID-19. Sequencing was performed with immunoSEQ multiplex PCR; in TCRdb, only in-frame clones are kept and a portion is missing. The table lists approximately 300,000 clones, over 75% of them singletons. Source material: peripheral blood. The receptors were sampled from a man aged 45-60 years with active or convalescent COVID-19.

The gene calls are TRBV6-5 and TRBJ2-5, with a weak D call TRBD2 (7 bases). V lost 2 bases and J 6 bases, leaving 10 bases between the germline ends. This CDR3 contains 13 residues. Germline CDR1 reads MNHEY; CDR2 reads SVGAGI. The CDR3 region has the DNA TGTGCCAGCAGTTACAGGGGGGGACAGACCCAGTACTTC. Translating it yields CASSYRGGQTQYF.

The chain combines TRBV5-1 with TRBJ1-5; TRBD1 might be the D (6 bases). V was clipped by 7 bases and J by 7 bases, with 21 bases between them. CDR1 and CDR2 (germline): SGHRS, YFSETQ. The CDR3 spans 15 residues. Written as DNA, the CDR3 is TGCGCCAGCTGCTCGGAGCTCTGTCAGGGGCAGCCCCAGCATTTT. The encoded protein is CASCSELCQGQPQHF.

The chain's CDR3 is CATSGGQGSVSDTQYF. The CDR3 DNA is TGTGCCACCAGTGGCGGACAGGGTTCTGTCTCAGATACGCAGTATTTT. The gene calls are TRBV24-1 and TRBJ2-3; 8 bases agree with TRBD1. The CDR3 length is 16 residues. Germline-derived CDR1 and CDR2 are KGHDR and SFDVKD. V lost 5 bases and J lost 4; bases outside the gene matches: 10.

The V and J genes are TRBV18 and TRBJ1-2, with TRBD1 as a possible D gene (6 bases). V lost 0 bases to trimming and J lost 2 bases, with 13 bases between them. There are 16 residues in the CDR3. CDR1 is KGHSH and CDR2 is LQKENI in the germline V gene. The CDR3 region has the DNA TGTGCCAGCTCACCACCGTCGTCGGGGGGCAACTATGGCTACACCTTC. As protein: CASSPPSSGGNYGYTF.

The chain recombines TRBV5-6 with TRBJ1-5, with a weak D call TRBD1 (5 bases). This CDR3 contains 14 residues. The V end was cut by 3 bases, the J end by 6 bases, with 13 bases between. Per germline, CDR1 SGHDT and CDR2 YYEEEE. The CDR3 spells CASSYGGGTQPQHF. CDR3 nucleotides: TGTGCCAGCAGCTACGGGGGGGGTACTCAGCCCCAGCATTTT.

The chain carries TRBV7-8 and TRBJ2-1; D is uncertain. From germline, CDR1 is SGHVS and CDR2 FQNEAQ. This CDR3 has 16 amino acids. Trimming left V 1 base short and J 3 bases short, with 13 bases between. The chain's CDR3 is CASSLVAGIDYNEQFF. The CDR3 bases are TGTGCCAGCAGCTTAGTAGCCGGAATCGACTACAATGAGCAGTTCTTC. Filled out from reference TRBV7-8 and TRBJ2-1, the complete variable domain reads GAGVSQSPRYKVAKRGQDVALRCDPISGHVSLFWYQQALGQGPEFLTYFQNEAQLDKSGLPSDRFFAERPEGSVSTLKIQRTQQEDSAVYLCASSLVAGIDYNEQFFGPGTRLTVL.

The V and J genes are TRBV9 and TRBJ2-2; 8 bases line up with TRBD2. Germline V lookup: CDR1 SGDLS, CDR2 YYNGEE. CDR3 length: 16 residues. The junction had 8 bases not matched to a gene; V was cut back by 4 bases and J by 3 bases. The CDR3: CASSPLGGADTGELFF. The CDR3 nucleotides read TGTGCCAGCAGCCCCCTCGGGGGGGCCGACACCGGGGAGCTGTTTTTT. Drawing the rest from reference TRBV9 and TRBJ2-2, the complete variable domain is DSGVTQTPKHLITATGQRVTLRCSPRSGDLSVYWYQQSLDQGLQFLIQYYNGEERAKGNILERFSAQQFPDLHSELNLSSLELGDSALYFCASSPLGGADTGELFFGEGSRLTVL.

This clone was counted only a few times. The rearrangement links TRBV18 to TRBJ2-1; 9 bases are shared with TRBD2. Unmatched junction bases numbered 6, after V lost 3 bases and J lost 0 bases. CDR3 length: 17 amino acids. The germline gives CDR1 KGHSH, CDR2 LQKENI. The CDR3 protein is CASSPSGGRGSYNEQFF. The CDR3 DNA is TGTGCCAGCTCACCGAGCGGGGGGCGGGGCTCCTACAATGAGCAGTTCTTC.

The chain has TRBV11-2 and TRBJ2-1; D is undetermined. In germline, CDR1 is SGHAT, CDR2 FQNNGV. The CDR3 runs to 13 residues. V shed 3 bases and J shed 6 bases, with 9 bases lying between them. The CDR3, as DNA: TGTGCCAGCAGCTTTGCTCAGTCCAATGAGCAGTTCTTC. Its translation is CASSFAQSNEQFF.

This chain links TRBV5-1 with TRBJ2-1; TRBD2 matches 9 bases. There are 17 residues in the CDR3. Per the germline V gene, CDR1 is SGHRS and CDR2 is YFSETQ. V lost 0 bases to trimming and J lost 9 bases; unmatched junction nucleotides: 13. CDR3 sequence: CASSLGTSATGPGEQFF. CDR3 bases: TGCGCCAGCAGCTTGGGGACTAGCGCCACCGGCCCCGGTGAGCAGTTCTTC. Filled out from reference TRBV5-1 and TRBJ2-1, the complete variable domain reads KAGVTQTPRYLIKTRGQQVTLSCSPISGHRSVSWYQQTPGQGLQFLFEYFSETQRNKGNFPGRFSGRQFSNSRSEMNVSTLELGDSALYLCASSLGTSATGPGEQFFGPGTRLTVL.

The chain employs TRBV19 and TRBJ2-5, with 11 bases aligning to TRBD2. With V trimmed by 6 bases and J by 0 bases, 9 bases remained unmatched. Germline CDR1 reads LNHDA; CDR2 reads SQIVND (reference sequence). This CDR3 comprises 17 residues. The CDR3 spells CASSPTLAGGDQETQYF. CDR3 nucleotides: TGTGCCAGTAGCCCAACCCTAGCGGGAGGAGACCAAGAGACCCAGTACTTC.

V is TRBV6-1 and J is TRBJ2-4; TRBD2 agrees at 12 bases. V dropped 3 bases and J dropped 0; count of bases not matched to a gene: 3. This CDR3 spans 17 amino acids. Germline loops: CDR1 MNHNS, CDR2 SASEGT. The CDR3 coding sequence is TGTGCCAGCAGTGACCGACTAGCGGGGGTAGCCAAAAACATTCAGTACTTC. Amino acids: CASSDRLAGVAKNIQYF.

This clone has just a few counts. This chain uses TRBV5-1 with TRBJ1-5; a weak D match, TRBD1 (5 bases). CDR1 SGHRS and CDR2 YFSETQ come from the germline V gene. This CDR3 has 15 amino acids. V lost 4 bases, J lost 5 bases, and 16 bases lay in between. The CDR3 nucleotides are TGCGCCAGCAGCCCCGCGGGTGGAGGGGATCAGCCCCAGCATTTT. It codes for CASSPAGGGDQPQHF.

V usage is TRBV2 and J usage is TRBJ2-3, with 7 bases that match TRBD2. CDR1 SNHLY and CDR2 FYNNEI come from the germline V gene. The CDR3 spans 13 residues. V was pared by 8 bases and J by 2 bases, with 4 bases of the junction left unmatched. Written as DNA, the CDR3 is TGTGCCAGCCCCCTAGCGGACACAGATACGCAGTATTTT. Protein product: CASPLADTDTQYF.

This clone is a singleton in its sample. The chain employs TRBV23-1 and TRBJ2-5; TRBD2 aligns across 8 bases. TRBV23-1 carries the ORF label, with uncertain function. V lost 2 bases to trimming and J lost 5 bases; unmatched junction nucleotides: 7. The CDR3 is 15 amino acids. The CDR3 reads CASSQPWTSCETQYF. CDR3 bases: TGCGCCAGCAGTCAACCTTGGACTAGCTGCGAGACCCAGTACTTC.